One and the same sample provided the 30 T cell receptor beta chains below, sequenced in a study of type 1 regulatory T cells. TCRdb re-called the reads with MiXCR, one entry per CDR3 protein. The data show about 68,000 distinct CDR3 sequences, about 62% seen once. Their recognized antigens are unknown. Sequencing was carried out using cultured T cells, either the whole culture or a sorted T cell fraction (not recorded which). Subset noted: Tr1-enriched cell product generated in vitro against host alloantigens. The receptors were gathered from a human donor in good health.

The V gene is TRBV7-9, the J gene TRBJ2-1; TRBD2 matches at 8 bases. J was trimmed by 12 bases and V by 5 bases; bases with no gene match: 18. The CDR3 sequence is 16 residues long. Germline V CDR1 and CDR2: SEHNR, FQNEAQ (reference sequence). CDR3 sequence: CASSPRGQAGRAWQFF. In DNA form, the CDR3 reads TGTGCCAGCAGCCCTCGAGGCCAAGCCGGGAGGGCATGGCAGTTCTTC.

The chain couples TRBV5-1 to TRBJ2-3; D is perhaps TRBD2 (6 bases). The CDR3 is made up of 14 amino acids. Germline lookup yields CDR1 SGHRS and CDR2 YFSETQ. Trimming pared 4 bases from V and 6 bases from J, leaving 15 bases between. CDR3 DNA: TGCGCCAGCAGCAGTAGCGGCTTCGATGATACGCAGTATTTT. Its protein product is CASSSSGFDDTQYF.

The rearrangement joins TRBV2 to TRBJ2-1, with TRBD2 matching over 10 bases. Germline V gene lookup returns CDR1 SNHLY and CDR2 FYNNEI. The CDR3 has 14 residues. The ends lost 3 bases at V and 8 bases at J; junction bases unmatched: 4. DNA of the CDR3: TGTGCCAGCAGTGAGATAGCGGGAGGTTATGAGCAGTTCTTC. Translated, it gives CASSEIAGGYEQFF. Based on the CDR3 plus reference TRBV2 and TRBJ2-1, the full variable domain is EPEVTQTPSHQVTQMGQEVILRCVPISNHLYFYWYRQILGQKVEFLVSFYNNEISEKSEIFDDQFSVERPDGSNFTLKIRSTKLEDSAMYFCASSEIAGGYEQFFGPGTRLTVL.

The rearrangement links TRBV5-1 to TRBJ1-2; D gene uncertain. The CDR3 is 14 amino acids. The V gene lost 0 bases and the J gene lost 7 bases, with 13 bases spanning the gap. CDR1 and CDR2 from the germline V gene are SGHRS and YFSETQ. CDR3 residues: CASSLAFGEGGYTF. CDR3 bases: TGCGCCAGCAGCTTGGCCTTTGGGGAGGGTGGCTACACCTTC.

The chain is built from TRBV14 and TRBJ2-2; D perhaps matches TRBD1 (5 bases). Germline assignment: CDR1 SGHDN and CDR2 FVKESK. The CDR3 sequence is 14 residues long. V lost 0 bases to trimming and J lost 5 bases, with 7 bases between them. DNA of the CDR3: TGTGCCAGCAGCCAAGACAGGGTAACCGGGGAGCTGTTTTTT. Translated: CASSQDRVTGELFF. Looking up the rest from reference TRBV14 and TRBJ2-2 gives the full variable domain: EAGVTQFPSHSVIEKGQTVTLRCDPISGHDNLYWYRRVMGKEIKFLLHFVKESKQDESGMPNNRFLAERTGGTYSTLKVQPAELEDSGVYFCASSQDRVTGELFFGEGSRLTVL.

The chain couples TRBV20-1 to TRBJ1-1; D gene uncertain. This CDR3 contains 11 residues. The germline CDR1 and CDR2 sequences are DFQATT and SNEGSKA (reference sequence). Trimming shortened V by 6 bases and J by 1 base, and 6 bases separated the two germline ends. CDR3 in DNA: TGCAGTGCCAAGGGGAACACTGAAGCTTTCTTT. The encoded protein is CSAKGNTEAFF.

The chain links TRBV27 to TRBJ2-5; 7 bases match TRBD1. The CDR3 totals 15 residues. CDR1 and CDR2 (germline): MNHEY, SMNVEV (reference sequence). J lost 1 base, V lost 3 bases, and 5 bases had no gene match. CDR3 amino acids: CASSFTGDLQETQYF. The CDR3 DNA follows: TGTGCCAGCAGTTTTACAGGGGACCTCCAAGAGACCCAGTACTTC.

In its sample, this clonotype was seen a few times. This sequence joins TRBV7-3 and TRBJ2-1; TRBD2 matches at 7 bases. Germline lookup yields CDR1 SGHTA and CDR2 FQGTGA. The V gene end was trimmed by 3 bases and the J gene end by 3 bases; junction bases not matched to a gene: 11. CDR3 length: 17 residues. The CDR3 sequence: CASSFGGSGRGYNEQFF. CDR3 coding DNA: TGTGCCAGCAGCTTCGGAGGTTCTGGGAGGGGCTACAATGAGCAGTTCTTC.

The chain recombines TRBV7-2 with TRBJ2-3; the match to TRBD2 covers 8 bases. This CDR3 contains 15 residues. Looked up from germline, CDR1 is SGHTA and CDR2 is FQGNSA. Germline trimming cut 4 bases from V and 5 bases from J; bases unmatched to any gene: 8. The CDR3 region has the DNA TGTGCCAGCAGCTCTCAAGCGGGAGCTAGAGATACGCAGTATTTT. This codes for CASSSQAGARDTQYF.

This clonotype turned up a few times. This chain joins TRBV29-1 and TRBJ2-3; D is unclear. There are 14 residues in the CDR3. CDR1 is SQVTM, CDR2 ANQGSEA, per germline. The CDR3 loop is CPLGVGGRTDTQYF. The DNA for the CDR3 is TGCCCTCTTGGGGTAGGCGGTCGCACAGATACGCAGTATTTT.

This rearrangement joins TRBV9 to TRBJ2-3; D is unresolved. The germline CDR1 and CDR2 sequences are SGDLS and YYNGEE. Trimming pared 0 bases from V and 9 bases from J, leaving 14 bases between. The CDR3 has 14 amino acids. CDR3 amino acids: CASSVAFTPPTQYF. CDR3 in DNA: TGTGCCAGCAGCGTAGCTTTTACCCCGCCGACGCAGTATTTT.

V usage is TRBV6-5 and J usage is TRBJ2-1, with 9 positions matching TRBD1. Germline-derived CDR1 and CDR2 are MNHEY and SVGAGI. This CDR3 comprises 16 residues. V shed 0 bases and J 3 bases; nucleotides not matched to a gene: 3. Here the CDR3 DNA reads TGTGCCAGCAGTTACTCTGGGACAGGGCTCTACAATGAGCAGTTCTTC. It specifies CASSYSGTGLYNEQFF.

V is TRBV6-5 and J is TRBJ2-7, with 7 bases aligning to TRBD1. CDR3 length equals 15 residues. Germline CDR1 is MNHEY and CDR2 is SVGAGI. With V trimmed by 2 bases and J by 3 bases, 7 bases remained unmatched. The CDR3 is CASSYNSGTVYEQYF. The CDR3 DNA follows: TGTGCCAGCAGTTACAACTCCGGGACAGTCTACGAGCAGTACTTC.

This chain joins TRBV5-1 and TRBJ1-3; D gene uncertain. Germline CDR1 reads SGHRS; CDR2 reads YFSETQ. This CDR3 spans 13 amino acids. Trimming removed 8 bases from V and 0 bases from J, with 9 bases in between. CDR3 residues: CASASNSGNTIYF. In DNA, the CDR3 is TGCGCCAGTGCGAGTAACTCTGGAAACACCATATATTTT.

This chain links TRBV20-1 with TRBJ2-1; 8 bases are a match to TRBD2. V shed 3 bases and J 6 bases; nucleotides not matched to a gene: 7. Germline-derived CDR1 and CDR2 are DFQATT and SNEGSKA (reference sequence). The length of the CDR3 is 14 residues. In DNA form, the CDR3 reads TGCAGTGCTAGCGGGAGGGCCGGTCTCAATGAGCAGTTCTTC. The encoded protein is CSASGRAGLNEQFF.

This clonotype came up once. V usage is TRBV9 and J usage is TRBJ2-7; D not certain. In germline, CDR1 is SGDLS, CDR2 YYNGEE. This CDR3 is 14 amino acids long. Trimming stripped 0 bases from V and 2 bases from J, with 9 bases between. The CDR3 sequence: CASSVGADTYEQYF. CDR3 nucleotides: TGTGCCAGCAGCGTAGGCGCGGATACCTACGAGCAGTACTTC.

This sequence joins TRBV10-2 and TRBJ2-5; D is undetermined. Trimming left V 3 bases short and J 5 bases short, with 13 bases between. The CDR3 is 14 amino acids. Germline lookup yields CDR1 WSHSY and CDR2 SAAADI. The CDR3 spells CASSDMDPGETQYF. DNA for the CDR3: TGCGCCAGCAGTGATATGGACCCCGGGGAGACCCAGTACTTC.

The rearrangement links TRBV9 to TRBJ2-1; no clear D gene. Germline CDR1 is SGDLS and CDR2 is YYNGEE. V lost 4 bases, J lost 9 bases, and 14 bases lay in between. The CDR3 has 13 residues. DNA of the CDR3: TGTGCCAGCAGCCCTAGTCCTCTGGGTGAGCAGTTCTTC. It translates to CASSPSPLGEQFF.

The J gene is TRBJ2-7, the V gene TRBV27; a weak D match, TRBD2 (6 bases). CDR1 is MNHEY and CDR2 is SMNVEV in the germline V gene (reference sequence). The V and J ends lost 2 bases and 7 bases respectively, with 15 bases between them. CDR3 size: 14 residues. The DNA of the CDR3 is TGTGCCAGCAGTTTAGCGCGGGGCTTCGGGGAGCAGTACTTC. Translating gives CASSLARGFGEQYF.

This sequence joins TRBV18 and TRBJ2-1; 8 bases match TRBD2. The CDR3 spans 15 residues. After removal of 1 base from V and 7 bases from J, the junction contained 6 bases not matched to a gene. Looked up from germline, CDR1 is KGHSH and CDR2 is LQKENI. CDR3 residues: CASSPLVAGSNEQFF. CDR3 DNA: TGTGCCAGCTCACCACTTGTAGCGGGATCTAATGAGCAGTTCTTC. Full variable domain (outside the CDR3, taken from reference TRBV18 and TRBJ2-1): NAGVMQNPRHLVRRRGQEARLRCSPMKGHSHVYWYRQLPEEGLKFMVYLQKENIIDESGMPKERFSAEFPKEGPSILRIQQVVRGDSAAYFCASSPLVAGSNEQFFGPGTRLTVL.

The V call is TRBV6-4, the J call TRBJ1-1, with a tentative D call TRBD1 (5 bases). V was pared by 4 bases and J by 1 base, with 7 bases between. CDR3 length equals 13 residues. In germline, CDR1 is MRHNA, CDR2 SNTAGT. The DNA for the CDR3 is TGTGCCAGCAGTGTGGGGCCGAACACTGAAGCTTTCTTT. Amino acids: CASSVGPNTEAFF.

V usage is TRBV29-1 and J usage is TRBJ1-5, with D perhaps matching TRBD1 (6 bases). The germline CDR1 and CDR2 sequences are SQVTM and ANQGSEA. V gave up 4 bases and J gave up 1 base, with 8 bases separating them. The CDR3 runs 13 residues. The CDR3 is CSVGRGSNQPQHF. For the CDR3, the DNA is TGCAGCGTTGGCAGGGGAAGCAATCAGCCCCAGCATTTT.

A note on this clonotype: A much bigger clone sits one base away, suggesting this may be a read error. The chain combines TRBV6-5 with TRBJ2-4; D perhaps matches TRBD2 (5 bases). CDR3 length: 13 residues. From germline, CDR1 is MNHEY and CDR2 SVGAGI. CDR3 in amino acids: CVSSGPGKNIQYF. In DNA form, the CDR3 reads TGTGTCAGCAGCGGTCCAGGCAAAAACATTCAGTACTTC.

This chain joins TRBV6-2 or TRBV6-3 and TRBJ2-5, with a tentative D call TRBD1 (7 bases). Germline V gene data show CDR1 as MNHEY and CDR2 as SVGEGT. CDR3 size: 13 residues. Trimming pared 6 bases from V and 4 bases from J, leaving 12 bases between. The CDR3 bases are TGTGCCAGCAGACGCGGGACAGCAGAGACCCAGTACTTC. It yields the protein CASRRGTAETQYF.

This clonotype came up a few times. This chain joins TRBV7-7 and TRBJ2-3, with TRBD2 identical over 11 bases. CDR1 and CDR2 (germline): SSHAT, FNYEAQ (reference sequence). CDR3 length: 16 amino acids. V trimming: 1 base; J trimming: 4 bases; junction bases outside the gene matches: 4. The CDR3 spells CASSLGLAGFADTQYF. The CDR3 DNA sequence: TGTGCCAGCAGCTTAGGACTAGCGGGATTTGCAGATACGCAGTATTTT.

This clonotype was recorded once. V gene TRBV7-2 combines with J gene TRBJ2-5, with D hard to call. The CDR3 consists of 15 residues. Trimming took off 5 bases at V and 6 bases at J, with 19 bases between the two ends. Germline CDR1 reads SGHTA; CDR2 reads FQGNSA. The CDR3 here is CASSAPQDLRKTQYF. In DNA, the CDR3 is TGTGCCAGCAGCGCCCCGCAGGACCTCCGGAAGACCCAGTACTTC.

This clonotype is categorized as medium-sized. The chain is built from TRBV6-1 and TRBJ2-6, with D uncertain. Trimming left V 4 bases short and J 0 bases short, with 10 bases between. Germline V gene sequence: CDR1 MNHNS, CDR2 SASEGT. The CDR3 loop spans 16 amino acids. The DNA for the CDR3 is TGTGCCAGCAGTGCCAGCACGACCTCTGGGGCCAACGTCCTGACTTTC. As protein: CASSASTTSGANVLTF.

This clonotype has a handful of counts. This rearrangement joins TRBV11-1 to TRBJ2-7; a possible D gene is TRBD1 (6 bases). Looked up from germline, CDR1 is SGHAT and CDR2 is FQDESV (reference sequence). The CDR3 runs to 13 residues. V lost 3 bases, J lost 3 bases, and 9 bases lay in between. The CDR3 spells CASSLGQDYEQYF. CDR3 DNA: TGTGCCAGCAGCTTGGGACAAGACTACGAGCAGTACTTC.

The chain links TRBV29-1 to TRBJ1-3, with D possibly matching TRBD1 (5 bases). CDR1 SQVTM and CDR2 ANQGSEA come from the germline V gene. This CDR3 has 14 amino acids. V gave up 3 bases and J gave up 2 bases, with 11 bases separating them. The CDR3 DNA sequence: TGCAGCGTTGATCTCACGGGGGCTGGAAACACCATATATTTT. This encodes CSVDLTGAGNTIYF.

The rearrangement joins TRBV20-1 to TRBJ2-7; TRBD2 agrees at 9 bases. The CDR3 loop spans 14 amino acids. CDR1 DFQATT and CDR2 SNEGSKA come from the germline V gene (reference sequence). J gave up 6 bases and V 6 bases, and 12 bases lay outside the gene matches. The CDR3 is CSAPENPAGGEQYF. CDR3 DNA: TGCAGTGCACCTGAAAATCCAGCGGGAGGCGAGCAGTACTTC.